What follows describes a single TCR beta chain. This record comes from a study of blood T cell repertoires in COVID-19. The assay was immunoSEQ multiplex PCR, and TCRdb's table has in-frame clones only and misses some. The sample has some 200,000 clones, under 90% seen once. Sequenced material: PBMCs or T cells enriched from blood (not recorded which). This TCR derives from a woman in her forties or fifties who had been exposed to COVID-19.

The CDR3 DNA sequence: TGTGCCAGCAGCCGAACCAAACCTCACACAGGGGCGGGTGAAAAACTGTTTTTT. Translated, it gives CASSRTKPHTGAGEKLFF. The chain is built from TRBV27 and TRBJ1-4; 7 positions match TRBD1. Losses at the gene ends were 6 bases for V and 7 bases for J; bases not matched to a gene: 20. The CDR3 has 18 residues. Germline CDR1 and CDR2: MNHEY and SMNVEV (reference sequence).